Detailed here is one T cell receptor (beta chain). Its antigen is still unknown. This specimen belongs to a study of beta chain features in type 1 diabetes. Each donor gave one heparinised blood draw averaging roughly 120 mL. Isolated RNA was reverse transcribed in full, so expressed TCRB transcripts were sequenced. Some 3.6 million reads were obtained on average from naive, central memory and regulatory T cell samples. Generated by immunoSEQ multiplex PCR, the TCRdb table keeps only in-frame clones and is missing some. The table includes more than 300,000 clones, about 12% detected once. Study-level findings and limits: Shortening of TCRB CDR3s, moderate but significant, appeared in all four CD4+ subsets of Type 1 diabetes patients.

This receptor was identified in a woman under 30 with type 1 diabetes. Sequencing was carried out using naive CD4+ T cells from blood.

CDR3 protein: CSVEDTGGPDTQYF. DNA of the CDR3: TGCAGCGTTGAAGACACGGGGGGCCCGGATACGCAGTATTTT. The chain joins TRBV29-1 to TRBJ2-3; tentatively, D is TRBD2 (7 bases). Per germline, CDR1 SQVTM and CDR2 ANQGSEA. This CDR3 has 14 residues. The V end lost 0 bases, the J end lost 6 bases, and 13 bases lay between the germline ends.